This T cell receptor beta chain was profiled in a study of response to subunit inactivated influenza vaccine. This clonotype was seen more than once but under ten times. MiXCR, run by TCRdb on the RT-PCR reads, gives a single entry per CDR3 protein. The sample includes about 540,000 distinct CDR3 sequences, under 25% seen only once; the top ten take 2.8%. From germline, CDR1 is LGHNA and CDR2 YSLEER. The CDR3 sequence is 18 residues long. The trim removed 1 base at V and 10 bases at J, leaving 14 bases unmatched. Another study also made use of these data, one on T cells expressing NK-cell markers. That paper adds: Making the TCR beta cDNA relied on 5'RACE template switching with UMIs.

This clonotype was sampled from a man aged 50 or older who received an inactivated influenza vaccine. The sequenced sample was CD4+ T cells sorted from PBMCs, obtained about 11 days after vaccination. The gene calls are TRBV4-3 and TRBJ1-6, with TRBD1 matching over 9 bases. Here the CDR3 DNA reads TGCGCCAGCAGCCAAGGTTTGAAGAAGGGGACAGGGCTATCACCCCTCCACTTT. It codes for CASSQGLKKGTGLSPLHF.